The 22 T cell receptor beta chains below all came from one sample that was sequenced in a study of cytomegalovirus exposure and HLA in healthy donors. Vbeta (60) and Jbeta (13) primers were used in the PCR. Profiled with immunoSEQ multiplex PCR; TCRdb holds only in-frame clones, not every one. The top ten clones hold around 1.6% of a sample with approximately 210,000 clones, roughly 83% of them seen once. What was sequenced was PBMCs. Receptors were obtained from a woman in her fifties or sixties in good health and CMV-seronegative.

The chain recombines TRBV6-5 with TRBJ1-2; the match to TRBD1 covers 7 bases. This CDR3 spans 16 amino acids. The germline V gene encodes CDR1 MNHEY and CDR2 SVGAGI. V shed 2 bases, J shed 8 bases, and the junction held 14 bases outside the gene matches. The CDR3 DNA sequence: TGTGCCAGCAGTTACATGACAGGGATCGGGCCTGGAGGCTACACCTTC. Translating it yields CASSYMTGIGPGGYTF.

The V call is TRBV4-3, the J call TRBJ2-5; TRBD1 is a possible D gene (5 bases). Between the trimmed V and J ends, which lost 3 bases and 5 bases, there was a span of 10 bases. This CDR3 has 13 amino acids. Germline assignment: CDR1 LGHNA and CDR2 YSLEER. The CDR3, as DNA: TGCGCCAGCAGCCAGGATTGGGGCGAGACCCAGTACTTC. Protein product: CASSQDWGETQYF.

This chain joins TRBV9 and TRBJ2-7; D is undetermined. V was cut by 0 bases and J by 5 bases, with 6 bases left in between. This CDR3 has 12 residues. Germline V gene sequence: CDR1 SGDLS, CDR2 YYNGEE. CDR3 loop: CASSVAGHEQYF. The CDR3 DNA follows: TGTGCCAGCAGCGTAGCTGGCCACGAGCAGTACTTC.

The chain carries TRBV7-8 and TRBJ2-1, with TRBD1 matching 8 bases. The germline gives CDR1 SGHVS, CDR2 FQNEAQ. This CDR3 is 13 amino acids long. V dropped 3 bases and J dropped 7; count of bases not matched to a gene: 2. The CDR3 spells CASSLGQVNEQFF. CDR3 coding DNA: TGTGCCAGCAGCTTGGGACAGGTGAATGAGCAGTTCTTC.

The rearrangement links TRBV6-4 to TRBJ1-5; perhaps TRBD1 as D (6 bases). V was shortened by 2 bases and J by 1 base, with 15 bases between the two germline ends. This CDR3 comprises 17 residues. Germline CDR1 is MRHNA and CDR2 is SNTAGT. CDR3 region: CASSDKSWGRSNQPQHF. DNA of the CDR3: TGTGCCAGCAGTGACAAGTCTTGGGGGCGCAGCAATCAGCCCCAGCATTTT.

The J gene is TRBJ2-2, the V gene TRBV13, with 8 bases identical to TRBD2. Per germline, CDR1 PRHDT and CDR2 FYEKMQ (reference sequence). V lost 1 base and J lost 1; bases outside the gene matches: 5. The CDR3 has 17 residues. CDR3 DNA: TGTGCCAGCAGCTTAGTGAGCCGGGAGGGGAACACCGGGGAGCTGTTTTTT. Translation gives CASSLVSREGNTGELFF.

This clone came up a few times. J is TRBJ1-1 and V is TRBV29-1; perhaps TRBD1 as D (6 bases). Germline CDR1 and CDR2: SQVTM and ANQGSEA. This CDR3 is built from 14 residues. Trimming removed 8 bases from V and 5 bases from J, with 21 bases in between. The CDR3 sequence is CSILPPGVGTEAFF. The CDR3 DNA is TGCAGCATCCTCCCACCAGGGGTCGGGACTGAAGCTTTCTTT. Looking up the rest from reference TRBV29-1 and TRBJ1-1 gives the full variable domain: SAVISQKPSRDICQRGTSLTIQCQVDSQVTMMFWYRQQPGQSLTLIATANQGSEATYESGFVIDKFPISRPNLTFSTLTVSNMSPEDSSIYLCSILPPGVGTEAFFGQGTRLTVV.

This clone appeared a few times. The chain uses TRBV7-9 and TRBJ1-1; D call uncertain. Trimming removed 5 bases from V and 5 bases from J, with 12 bases in between. CDR1 and CDR2 from the germline V gene are SEHNR and FQNEAQ (reference sequence). The CDR3 loop spans 13 amino acids. The DNA for the CDR3 is TGTGCCAGCAGCCGGACGGCGGGTACTGAAGCTTTCTTT. It specifies CASSRTAGTEAFF.

This chain links TRBV28 with TRBJ1-2, with D maybe TRBD1 (5 bases). Germline CDR1 reads MDHEN; CDR2 reads SYDVKM. The CDR3 has 15 residues. Trimming cost V 3 bases and J 4 bases, with 15 bases left between them. The CDR3 sequence is CASSFSRRGGYGYTF. The CDR3 DNA is TGTGCCAGCAGTTTCTCCCGGCGGGGGGGCTATGGCTACACCTTC.

The chain is built from TRBV19 and TRBJ1-5, with 7 nucleotides matching TRBD1. Unmatched junction bases numbered 4, after V lost 3 bases and J lost 5 bases. The CDR3 has 14 amino acids. In germline, CDR1 is LNHDA, CDR2 SQIVND (reference sequence). CDR3 region: CASSITTGYQPQHF. The DNA of the CDR3 is TGTGCCAGTAGTATTACGACAGGGTATCAGCCCCAGCATTTT.

The CDR3 sequence is CASSQDLATYEQYF. The CDR3 coding sequence is TGCGCCAGCAGCCAAGATCTAGCTACCTACGAGCAGTACTTC. This chain connects TRBV4-3 to TRBJ2-7; possibly TRBD2 for D (5 bases). Germline values: CDR1 LGHNA, CDR2 YSLEER. The CDR3 is 14 residues long. Trimming shortened V by 0 bases and J by 2 bases, and 8 bases separated the two germline ends.

This clone is a singleton in its sample. The chain combines TRBV4-2 with TRBJ1-5, with a weak D call TRBD1 (5 bases). The V end was cut by 1 base, the J end by 0 bases, with 13 bases between. Germline CDR1 and CDR2: LGHNA and YNFKEQ. This CDR3 comprises 17 residues. This CDR3 reads CASSQAHRPLSNQPQHF. CDR3 in DNA: TGTGCCAGCAGCCAAGCGCACAGGCCCCTTAGCAATCAGCCCCAGCATTTT.

This chain connects TRBV6-6 to TRBJ1-5, with a possible D match to TRBD1 (6 bases). Germline V gives CDR1 MNHNY, CDR2 SVGAGI (reference sequence). V dropped 5 bases and J dropped 6 bases, with 14 bases sitting between them. The CDR3 spans 14 residues. The CDR3 sequence: CASSAWTDSQPQHF. CDR3 DNA: TGTGCCAGCAGTGCTTGGACAGATAGTCAGCCCCAGCATTTT.

The rearrangement links TRBV28 to TRBJ1-5; 8 positions match TRBD1. Trimming removed 5 bases from V and 11 bases from J; junction bases left unmatched: 5. The CDR3 runs 12 residues. CDR1 and CDR2 from the germline V gene are MDHEN and SYDVKM. For the CDR3, the DNA is TGTGCCAGCAGTATCCGGACAGGGACCCAGCATTTT. Translation: CASSIRTGTQHF.

The sample holds a few counts of this clone. The chain carries TRBV5-6 and TRBJ2-7, with D possibly TRBD1 on 6 matching bases. Trimming cost V 4 bases and J 3 bases, with 20 bases left between them. The CDR3 sequence is 16 residues long. Germline CDR1 and CDR2: SGHDT and YYEEEE. CDR3 coding DNA: TGTGCCAGCAGCGTAAGTTTAGGGACACGAGGCTACGAGCAGTACTTC. It translates to CASSVSLGTRGYEQYF.

This clone was detected only a few times. DNA for the CDR3: TGTGCCAGCAGCCTACATCCAGGGGAGGGCGGCAATCAGCCCCAGCATTTT. Translated: CASSLHPGEGGNQPQHF. This sequence joins TRBV5-5 and TRBJ1-5, with D maybe TRBD1 (6 bases). Per germline, CDR1 SGHKS and CDR2 YYEKEE (reference sequence). The CDR3 spans 17 residues. V lost 4 bases and J lost 2, with 19 bases in between. The variable domain in full, completed from reference TRBV5-5 and TRBJ1-5, reads DAGVTQSPTHLIKTRGQQVTLRCSPISGHKSVSWYQQVLGQGPQFIFQYYEKEERGRGNFPDRFSARQFPNYSSELNVNALLLGDSALYLCASSLHPGEGGNQPQHFGDGTRLSIL.

The genes are TRBV7-2 and TRBJ1-1; weak D call: TRBD1 (5 bases). V dropped 7 bases and J dropped 5 bases, with 17 bases sitting between them. Looked up from germline, CDR1 is SGHTA and CDR2 is FQGNSA. CDR3 length equals 14 residues. DNA for the CDR3: TGTGCCAGCACTAGGGGCAGGTTGGGAACTGAAGCTTTCTTT. This translates into CASTRGRLGTEAFF.

The rearrangement uses TRBV6-5 and TRBJ1-6, with 7 bases that match TRBD1. Germline V gene data show CDR1 as MNHEY and CDR2 as SVGAGI. This CDR3 is 15 amino acids long. J was trimmed by 10 bases and V by 0 bases; bases with no gene match: 6. This CDR3 is CASSYSPGGGSPLHF. As DNA, the CDR3 is TGTGCCAGCAGTTACTCGCCAGGGGGTGGGTCACCCCTCCACTTT.

V is TRBV5-1 and J is TRBJ1-2; 9 bases line up with TRBD1. Germline V gives CDR1 SGHRS, CDR2 YFSETQ. The CDR3 contains 13 residues. V gave up 5 bases and J gave up 8 bases; unmatched junction bases: 7. The CDR3 bases are TGCGCCAGCAGTACAGGGGGCGAAGGAGGCTACACCTTC. It is translated as CASSTGGEGGYTF.

The sample holds a few counts of this clone. The chain is built from TRBV7-8 and TRBJ1-1; TRBD1 agrees at 11 bases. Germline loops: CDR1 SGHVS, CDR2 FQNEAQ. V trimming: 0 bases; J trimming: 5 bases; junction bases outside the gene matches: 2. The CDR3 covers 15 residues. In DNA, the CDR3 is TGTGCCAGCAGCTTAGCTGGGACAGGGGGAACTGAAGCTTTCTTT. Amino acids: CASSLAGTGGTEAFF.

This clone was seen a few times. The rearrangement joins TRBV6-1 to TRBJ1-5; D is undetermined. Germline V gene data show CDR1 as MNHNS and CDR2 as SASEGT. The V end lost 5 bases, the J end lost 3 bases, and 14 bases lay between the germline ends. CDR3 size: 15 residues. The CDR3 coding sequence is TGTGCCAGCAGTTCCGTAACGGGATTCAATCAGCCCCAGCATTTT. Translating it yields CASSSVTGFNQPQHF.

This clone is a singleton in its sample. The J gene is TRBJ2-5, the V gene TRBV5-1, with TRBD2 matching over 10 bases. The CDR3 totals 14 residues. Per the germline V gene, CDR1 is SGHRS and CDR2 is YFSETQ. Trimming removed 3 bases from V and 5 bases from J; junction bases left unmatched: 4. The CDR3 here is CASSSGLAWETQYF. CDR3 nucleotides: TGCGCCAGCAGCTCGGGACTAGCGTGGGAGACCCAGTACTTC. Full variable domain (outside the CDR3, taken from reference TRBV5-1 and TRBJ2-5): KAGVTQTPRYLIKTRGQQVTLSCSPISGHRSVSWYQQTPGQGLQFLFEYFSETQRNKGNFPGRFSGRQFSNSRSEMNVSTLELGDSALYLCASSSGLAWETQYFGPGTRLLVL.